Detailed here is one T cell receptor beta chain. No cognate antigen has been identified for it. Per-base qualities were not stored, and no clone one base away is much larger. This sample is drawn from a study of technical replicates of blood from a few donors (dated by TCRdb to about 2017). Taken from the germline V gene, the CDR1 and CDR2 loops are SGHNT and YENEEA. Including the terminal cysteine and phenylalanine, the CDR3 comprises 13 residues. Only the CDR3 portion is preserved as DNA: 39 bases, with reading frame beginning at the first base. Trimming accounts for 8 bases at V and 2 bases at J, while the number of junction bases matched to no gene is 6. Receptor libraries were prepared by the immunoSEQ multiplex PCR assay. TCRdb carries this immuneACCESS record with in-frame sequences only. Its versions omit some clonotypes, under half of them owing to an unresolved V gene in the studies checked, with the rest unexplained. Within this sample are about 68,000 clones, with 95% to 97% of them counted one time only. The ten largest make up approximately 0.26% of the sample.

This receptor was obtained from a human donor in good health. Rearrangement joined TRBV11-3 to TRBJ2-7, with 7 bases aligning to TRBD2. What was sequenced was T cells isolated from PBMCs. The DNA sequence is given as TGTGCCAGCGGGAGGGACTCAACCTACGAGCAGTACTTC. It codes for CASGRDSTYEQYF.